These T cell receptor beta chains were read from a single sample in a study of blood T cell repertoires in COVID-19. The protocol was immunoSEQ multiplex PCR, while the TCRdb copy is restricted to in-frame clones and leaves out a portion. The repertoire has about 210,000 clones, around 88% of them found once; the top ten carry around 5%. Input material: PBMCs or T cells enriched from blood (not recorded which). Receptors were obtained from a man between 35 and 55 years old with acute COVID-19. CDR3s include the opening cysteine and the closing phenylalanine or tryptophan. A D gene is named only where the DNA matches it firmly. Clone sizes are given selectively: once, few, many, or a class where the clone is expanded.

cdr3_aa,cdr3_nt,d_call,v_call,clone_size,j_call
CASSEAGAGNQETQYF,TGTGCCAGCAGTGAAGCCGGGGCGGGAAACCAAGAGACCCAGTACTTC,NA,TRBV2,NA,TRBJ2-5
CSVRGQIYEQYF,TGCAGCGTTAGGGGACAGATCTACGAGCAGTACTTC,TRBD1,TRBV29-1,once,TRBJ2-7
CAISELVSRETQYF,TGTGCCATCAGTGAACTAGTTAGCCGTGAGACCCAGTACTTC,NA,TRBV10-3,NA,TRBJ2-5
CASSPETGAEAYGYTF,TGTGCCAGCAGCCCGGAGACAGGGGCGGAAGCTTATGGCTACACCTTC,TRBD1,TRBV9,NA,TRBJ1-2
CAWSVQGGLNQPQHF,TGTGCCTGGAGTGTACAGGGGGGTCTTAATCAGCCCCAGCATTTT,TRBD1,TRBV30,NA,TRBJ1-5
CASSSRSAKNSPLHF,TGTGCCAGCAGTTCCAGGTCGGCCAAGAATTCACCCCTCCACTTT,NA,TRBV27,NA,TRBJ1-6
CASSQPKTGSGANVLTF,TGTGCCAGTAGCCAACCGAAAACAGGGTCTGGGGCCAACGTCCTGACTTTC,NA,TRBV19,NA,TRBJ2-6
CASGLDGGGGYEQYF,TGTGCTAGTGGTTTGGATGGGGGGGGAGGGTACGAGCAGTACTTC,TRBD2,TRBV12-5,NA,TRBJ2-7
CASSRGGDKTQYF,TGCGCCAGCAGCAGGGGGGGTGATAAGACCCAGTACTTC,NA,TRBV5-1,NA,TRBJ2-5
CASSLGTSSYNEQFF,TGTGCCAGCAGCTTGGGGACTAGCTCCTACAATGAGCAGTTCTTC,TRBD2,TRBV7-9,NA,TRBJ2-1
CASSLLAGAQETQYF,TGTGCCAGCAGCTTGCTAGCGGGGGCCCAAGAGACCCAGTACTTC,TRBD2,TRBV7-3,NA,TRBJ2-5
CATLGDSEQYF,TGTGCCACCCTGGGAGATTCCGAGCAGTACTTC,NA,TRBV28,NA,TRBJ2-7
CASSKTSVPTYEQYF,TGTGCCAGCAGCAAGACTAGCGTCCCGACCTACGAGCAGTACTTC,TRBD2,TRBV11-1,NA,TRBJ2-7
CASSLRRATYNEQFF,TGTGCTAGCAGTTTGAGGAGGGCCACCTACAATGAGCAGTTCTTC,NA,TRBV7-7,NA,TRBJ2-1